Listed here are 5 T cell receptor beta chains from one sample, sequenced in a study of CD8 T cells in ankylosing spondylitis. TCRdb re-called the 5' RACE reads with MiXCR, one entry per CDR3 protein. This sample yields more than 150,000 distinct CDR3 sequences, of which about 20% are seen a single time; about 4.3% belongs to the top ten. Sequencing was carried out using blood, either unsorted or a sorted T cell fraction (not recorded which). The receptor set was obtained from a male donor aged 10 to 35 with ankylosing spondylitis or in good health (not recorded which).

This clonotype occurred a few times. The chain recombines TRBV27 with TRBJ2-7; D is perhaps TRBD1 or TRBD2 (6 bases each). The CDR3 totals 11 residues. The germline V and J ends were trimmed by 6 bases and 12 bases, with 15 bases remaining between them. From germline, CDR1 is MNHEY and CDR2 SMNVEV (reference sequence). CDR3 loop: CASRGGGRLYV. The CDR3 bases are TGTGCCAGCAGAGGAGGGGGGCGTCTGTACGTC.

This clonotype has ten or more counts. As DNA, the CDR3 is TGCAGCGTTGTTCAAGGGCATGAGCAGTTCTTC. The encoded protein is CSVVQGHEQFF. This chain connects TRBV29-1 to TRBJ2-1; D gene uncertain. Trimming cost V 4 bases and J 8 bases, with 9 bases left between them. This CDR3 comprises 11 residues. Germline CDR1 SQVTM, CDR2 ANQGSEA.

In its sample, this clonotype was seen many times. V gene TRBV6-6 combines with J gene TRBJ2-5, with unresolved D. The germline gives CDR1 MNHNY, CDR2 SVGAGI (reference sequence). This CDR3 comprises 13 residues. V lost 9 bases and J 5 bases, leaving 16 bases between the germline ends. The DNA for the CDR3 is TGTGCCAGGAGCAGGCTAGGTTCGGAGACCCAGTACTTC. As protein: CARSRLGSETQYF.

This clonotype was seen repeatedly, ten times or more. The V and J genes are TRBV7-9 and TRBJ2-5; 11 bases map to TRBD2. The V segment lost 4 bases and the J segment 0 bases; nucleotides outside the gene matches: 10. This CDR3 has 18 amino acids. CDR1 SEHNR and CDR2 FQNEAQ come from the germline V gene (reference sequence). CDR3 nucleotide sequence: TGTGCCAGCAGCTCCCCGGGACTAGCGGACTCGTACCAAGAGACCCAGTACTTC. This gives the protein CASSSPGLADSYQETQYF.

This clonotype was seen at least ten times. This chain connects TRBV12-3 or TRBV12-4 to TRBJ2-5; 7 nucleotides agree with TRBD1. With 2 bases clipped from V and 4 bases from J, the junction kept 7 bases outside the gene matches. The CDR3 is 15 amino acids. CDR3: CASSLMAGGSETQYF. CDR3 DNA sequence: TGTGCCAGCAGTTTAATGGCAGGGGGATCAGAGACCCAGTACTTC.